Listed here are 20 T cell receptor beta chains from one sample, sequenced in a study of regulatory T cells in long-lasting Graves disease. HTBI primers from iRepertoire and Arm-PCR of CDR3 regions yielded the TCR beta libraries. TCRdb redid the calling of the multiplex PCR reads with MiXCR, one entry per CDR3 protein. The table includes fewer than 450,000 distinct CDR3 sequences, approximately 15% detected once. The time point: newly diagnosed GD, antithyroid drugs for less than 3 months. From PBMCs, RNA was extracted and then used to make the TCR library. The sample was also linked to a second study, of T cells in Graves' hyperthyroidism and ophthalmopathy.

Sequencing was performed on peripheral blood mononuclear cells (PBMCs), taken at new diagnosis, from a patient treated with antithyroid drugs. The receptors were gathered from a woman aged 40 to 55 with Graves disease.

The sample holds a few counts of this clonotype. The rearrangement uses TRBV18 and TRBJ2-7; D might be TRBD2 (6 bases). CDR1 and CDR2 (germline): KGHSH, LQKENI. The CDR3 has 16 amino acids. V was trimmed by 3 bases and J by 5 bases, leaving 20 bases between them. For the CDR3, the DNA is TGTGCCAGCTCACCGTTCTGGGGGGTAGGGTTCGACGAGCAGTACTTC. Translation: CASSPFWGVGFDEQYF.

V is TRBV3-1 and J is TRBJ1-5, with TRBD1 identical over 11 bases. After removal of 1 base from V and 6 bases from J, the junction contained 2 bases not matched to a gene. The CDR3 covers 15 residues. Germline-derived CDR1 and CDR2 are LGHDT and YNNKEL (reference sequence). The CDR3 protein is CASSQGGQGGQPQHF. The CDR3 DNA reads as TGTGCCAGCAGCCAAGGGGGACAGGGGGGTCAGCCCCAGCATTTT.

This clonotype showed up many times. The rearrangement joins TRBV11-2 to TRBJ1-4; D is unresolved. Germline V gives CDR1 SGHAT, CDR2 FQNNGV. This CDR3 region has 13 residues. Trimming left V 1 base short and J 8 bases short, with 8 bases between. CDR3 amino acids: CASSLGLREKLFF. DNA for the CDR3: TGTGCCAGCAGCTTAGGGCTCCGGGAAAAACTGTTTTTT.

This clonotype was recorded many times. The chain couples TRBV28 to TRBJ2-7; D is unresolved. Germline-derived CDR1 and CDR2 are MDHEN and SYDVKM. Between the trimmed V and J ends, which lost 4 bases and 4 bases, there was a span of 35 bases. The CDR3 has 21 residues. CDR3 residues: CASSSTFLVRQRRYAFYEQYF. Written as DNA, the CDR3 is TGTGCCAGCAGTTCTACGTTCCTAGTTCGGCAGAGACGATACGCCTTTTACGAGCAGTACTTC.

The chain is built from TRBV7-9 and TRBJ2-1; 10 bases fit TRBD2. The CDR3 sequence is 14 residues long. J gave up 8 bases and V 3 bases, and 4 bases lay outside the gene matches. Germline V gene lookup returns CDR1 SEHNR and CDR2 FQNEAQ (reference sequence). CDR3 amino acids: CASSLGLASDEQFF. The CDR3 region has the DNA TGTGCCAGCAGCTTGGGACTAGCGAGCGATGAGCAGTTCTTC.

This clonotype was counted many times. The chain combines TRBV12-5 with TRBJ1-6, with a weak D call TRBD1 (5 bases). V dropped 8 bases and J dropped 10 bases, with 15 bases sitting between them. From germline, CDR1 is LGHNT and CDR2 FRNRAP. The CDR3 is made up of 13 amino acids. The CDR3 sequence: CASIWDWGSPLHF. The CDR3 nucleotides are TGTGCTAGTATCTGGGATTGGGGGTCACCCCTCCACTTT.

This chain connects TRBV7-9 to TRBJ2-1; TRBD2 is a possible D gene (7 bases). Deletions cut 2 bases from V and 12 bases from J, with 23 bases between. This CDR3 has 16 residues. From germline, CDR1 is SEHNR and CDR2 FQNEAQ (reference sequence). The CDR3 here is CASSLRGTTNIAGQFF. The CDR3 nucleotides are TGTGCCAGCAGCTTAAGGGGGACTACCAATATCGCGGGGCAGTTCTTC.

This clonotype was observed a handful of times. The chain joins TRBV19 to TRBJ2-3, with no clear D. Germline CDR1 LNHDA, CDR2 SQIVND (reference sequence). This CDR3 is built from 11 residues. V was trimmed by 4 bases and J by 5 bases, leaving 4 bases between them. The CDR3 sequence: CASSTRDTQYF. The CDR3 bases are TGTGCCAGTAGTACTAGAGATACGCAGTATTTT.

In its sample, this clonotype was seen a few times. This sequence joins TRBV6-2 or TRBV6-3 and TRBJ1-2, with 7 bases lining up with TRBD1. CDR3 length equals 18 residues. In germline, CDR1 is MNHEY, CDR2 SVGEGT. The trim removed 2 bases at V and 7 bases at J, leaving 19 bases unmatched. CDR3 protein: CASSYLLGQGENLSGYTF. The CDR3 DNA sequence: TGTGCCAGCAGTTACCTCCTCGGGCAGGGGGAGAATCTTAGTGGCTACACCTTC.

The table lists this clonotype with a count of one. This chain connects TRBV19 to TRBJ2-1; 8 bases align to TRBD1. The CDR3 spans 16 residues. V lost 6 bases and J lost 0; bases outside the gene matches: 7. Germline V gene lookup returns CDR1 LNHDA and CDR2 SQIVND (reference sequence). The CDR3 here is CASRDRGRGSYNEQFF. DNA for the CDR3: TGTGCCAGTAGAGACAGGGGAAGGGGCTCCTACAATGAGCAGTTCTTC.

The chain joins TRBV28 to TRBJ2-2, with D perhaps being TRBD1 or TRBD2 (6 bases each). This CDR3 contains 15 residues. CDR1 MDHEN and CDR2 SYDVKM come from the germline V gene. Trimming removed 8 bases from V and 0 bases from J, with 13 bases in between. DNA of the CDR3: TGTGCCAGCGCCTGGGGGGCTGCGAACACCGGGGAGCTGTTTTTT. Translated: CASAWGAANTGELFF.

The chain couples TRBV6-2 or TRBV6-3 to TRBJ1-4, with 9 nucleotides matching TRBD1. With V trimmed by 0 bases and J by 8 bases, 10 bases remained unmatched. The CDR3 has 17 amino acids. CDR1 MNHEY and CDR2 SVGEGT come from the germline V gene. The CDR3 here is CASSYSEGTGNMEKLFF. In DNA form, the CDR3 reads TGTGCCAGCAGTTACTCAGAGGGGACAGGGAATATGGAAAAACTGTTTTTT.

At least ten counts were recorded for this clonotype. This chain joins TRBV12-3 or TRBV12-4 and TRBJ2-1; TRBD1 aligns across 8 bases. This CDR3 has 17 amino acids. Trimming took 7 bases from V and 8 from J; bases not matched to a gene: 19. The CDR3 loop is CASTFFPGTGLLDEQFF. The CDR3 bases are TGTGCCAGCACCTTCTTTCCCGGGACAGGCCTCTTGGATGAGCAGTTCTTC.

This clonotype showed up just once. This sequence joins TRBV4-1 and TRBJ2-1; tentatively, D is TRBD1 or TRBD2 (6 bases each). Trimming shortened V by 1 base and J by 5 bases, and 24 bases separated the two germline ends. The germline V gene has CDR1 MGHRA and CDR2 YSYEKL. The CDR3 consists of 19 residues. CDR3: CASSQAGGRVGGGNNEQFF. The DNA of the CDR3 is TGCGCCAGCAGCCAAGCCGGAGGACGGGTGGGGGGCGGAAACAATGAGCAGTTCTTC.

There are many counts of this clonotype. CDR3 region: CASSLRGLAGDEQYF. Here the CDR3 DNA reads TGTGCCAGCAGCCTAAGGGGACTAGCGGGAGACGAGCAGTACTTC. The V call is TRBV14, the J call TRBJ2-7, with 14 nucleotides matching TRBD2. CDR1 SGHDN and CDR2 FVKESK come from the germline V gene. The CDR3 totals 15 residues. The ends lost 4 bases at V and 5 bases at J; junction bases unmatched: 4.

This clonotype was found many times. The genes are TRBV27 and TRBJ2-1; D unresolved. The CDR3 contains 11 residues. Germline loops: CDR1 MNHEY, CDR2 SMNVEV (reference sequence). The V end lost 6 bases, the J end lost 10 bases, and 10 bases lay between the germline ends. The CDR3 protein is CASRSRKEQFF. The CDR3 DNA is TGTGCCAGCAGAAGCAGGAAAGAGCAGTTCTTC.

CDR3 sequence reads: CASSARLGSENTQYF. In DNA, the CDR3 is TGTGCCAGCAGTGCCCGACTAGGAAGTGAAAATACGCAGTATTTT. The rearrangement links TRBV25-1 to TRBJ2-3; tentatively, D is TRBD2 (6 bases). The length of the CDR3 is 15 residues. Trimming left V 4 bases short and J 7 bases short, with 18 bases between. Germline CDR1 MGHDK, CDR2 SYGVNS.

The chain carries TRBV28 and TRBJ2-7, with D perhaps given as TRBD1 or TRBD2 (5 bases each). Trimming stripped 6 bases from V and 3 bases from J, with 15 bases between. In germline, CDR1 is MDHEN, CDR2 SYDVKM. There are 14 residues in the CDR3. CDR3 loop: CASRPLGGFYEQYF. The CDR3 DNA reads as TGTGCCAGCAGACCTCTTGGGGGATTCTACGAGCAGTACTTC.

The chain joins TRBV9 to TRBJ2-2; D not resolved. This CDR3 has 13 residues. Germline CDR1 reads SGDLS; CDR2 reads YYNGEE. The V and J ends lost 3 bases and 9 bases respectively, with 12 bases between them. The CDR3: CASSGPPHRELFF. The CDR3 nucleotides read TGTGCCAGCAGCGGACCTCCCCACCGGGAGCTGTTTTTT. The full variable domain, rest sourced from reference TRBV9 and TRBJ2-2, is DSGVTQTPKHLITATGQRVTLRCSPRSGDLSVYWYQQSLDQGLQFLIQYYNGEERAKGNILERFSAQQFPDLHSELNLSSLELGDSALYFCASSGPPHRELFFGEGSRLTVL.

This clonotype was seen a handful of times. The chain links TRBV5-1 to TRBJ2-5; no clear D gene. CDR1 SGHRS and CDR2 YFSETQ come from the germline V gene. V was pared by 2 bases and J by 1 base, with 6 bases between. This CDR3 comprises 13 residues. CDR3 region: CASSFTPQETQYF. In DNA, the CDR3 is TGCGCCAGCAGCTTTACCCCCCAAGAGACCCAGTACTTC.